This TCR beta chain was obtained from a study of blood T cell repertoires in COVID-19. As for the study in general: Donors in the United States, Italy and Spain gave samples during acute or convalescent COVID-19.

As originally analysed: For nucleated cells, counts were estimated from reference gene primer amplification. Generated by immunoSEQ multiplex PCR, the TCRdb table keeps only in-frame clones and is missing some. V and J calls and clone size come straight from that table; D and trimming were deduced from the DNA. The repertoire holds tens of thousands of clones, with around 87% as singletons. V lost 3 bases and J 10 bases, leaving 16 bases between the germline ends. The germline V gene encodes CDR1 KGHSH and CDR2 LQKENI. The CDR3 is 14 amino acids. V usage is TRBV18 and J usage is TRBJ2-1; weak D call: TRBD1 (5 bases). The sequencing sample was made of peripheral blood. The origin of this receptor is a man aged 50 or older with active COVID-19. For the CDR3, the DNA is TGTGCCAGCTCACCCGGCTCTAGGGGTGGCGAGCAGTTCTTC. This gives the protein CASSPGSRGGEQFF.